These 8 T cell receptor beta chains were sequenced from one sample in a study of T cells after yellow fever vaccination. One entry per CDR3 protein, called by TCRdb with MiXCR from the 5' RACE reads. The table shows around 590,000 distinct CDR3 sequences, with 9% to 15% occurring only once. The source was PBMCs, collected on the day of the yellow fever booster vaccination. These receptor sequences come from a man in his thirties or forties who received the YFV17D yellow fever vaccine.

The chain couples TRBV5-4 to TRBJ2-5; tentatively, D is TRBD2 (6 bases). The CDR3 is made up of 14 amino acids. Between the trimmed V and J ends, which lost 0 bases and 7 bases, there was a span of 13 bases. Germline lookup yields CDR1 SGHNT and CDR2 YYREEE (reference sequence). CDR3 coding DNA: TGTGCCAGCAGCTTGGCGGCCGCCGGGGGGACCCAGTACTTC. This encodes CASSLAAAGGTQYF.

As concerns this clonotype: At one boundary the junction diverges from the germline segment, which might be a read error. The V call is TRBV29-1, the J call TRBJ2-3; D may match TRBD1 or TRBD2 (6 bases each). The CDR3 consists of 14 residues. CDR1 is SQVTM, CDR2 ANQGSEA, per germline. CDR3 in DNA: TGCAGCGTTGTGAGGGGGGACCACACAGATAAGCAGTATTTT. Residues: CSVVRGDHTDKQYF.

In its sample, this clonotype was seen many times. The chain recombines TRBV5-1 with TRBJ2-7, with 9 bases fitting TRBD1. CDR3 size: 14 residues. V gave up 4 bases and J gave up 0 bases; unmatched junction bases: 2. Per the germline V gene, CDR1 is SGHRS and CDR2 is YFSETQ. The CDR3 loop is CASSPGQGSYEQYF. CDR3 sequence (DNA): TGCGCCAGCAGCCCGGGACAGGGCTCCTACGAGCAGTACTTC. The full variable domain, with the rest looked up from reference TRBV5-1 and TRBJ2-7, is KAGVTQTPRYLIKTRGQQVTLSCSPISGHRSVSWYQQTPGQGLQFLFEYFSETQRNKGNFPGRFSGRQFSNSRSEMNVSTLELGDSALYLCASSPGQGSYEQYFGPGTRLTVT.

V usage is TRBV29-1 and J usage is TRBJ2-5; the D is unclear. In germline, CDR1 is SQVTM, CDR2 ANQGSEA. Deletions cut 3 bases from V and 2 bases from J, with 10 bases between. The CDR3 covers 13 residues. The CDR3 reads CSVDLGPQETQYF. Here the CDR3 DNA reads TGCAGCGTTGACCTAGGCCCTCAAGAGACCCAGTACTTC. Filled out from reference TRBV29-1 and TRBJ2-5, the complete variable domain reads SAVISQKPSRDICQRGTSLTIQCQVDSQVTMMFWYRQQPGQSLTLIATANQGSEATYESGFVIDKFPISRPNLTFSTLTVSNMSPEDSSIYLCSVDLGPQETQYFGPGTRLLVL.

This clonotype has at least ten counts. The chain links TRBV28 to TRBJ2-7, with TRBD2 matching over 7 bases. This CDR3 has 15 amino acids. V shed 6 bases, J shed 3 bases, and the junction held 11 bases outside the gene matches. Germline CDR1 is MDHEN and CDR2 is SYDVKM. In nucleotides, the CDR3 is TGTGCCAGCAGCCTACCTGGGGGGGGGAGCTACGAGCAGTACTTC. Its protein is CASSLPGGGSYEQYF.

The chain is built from TRBV20-1 and TRBJ2-7; TRBD2 might be the D (7 bases). Per germline, CDR1 DFQATT and CDR2 SNEGSKA (reference sequence). This CDR3 has 14 residues. The V gene lost 6 bases and the J gene lost 2 bases, with 17 bases spanning the gap. This chain's CDR3 is CSAKGGGATYEQYF. The CDR3 nucleotides are TGCAGTGCCAAGGGGGGGGGCGCTACCTACGAGCAGTACTTC.

V and J are TRBV9 and TRBJ1-1; D may be TRBD1 (6 bases). The CDR3 has 17 residues. CDR1 and CDR2 from the germline V gene are SGDLS and YYNGEE. Trimming removed 5 bases from V and 3 bases from J, with 23 bases in between. DNA of the CDR3: TGTGCCAGCAGGCCGTCAGCAGGGGTGCGCGAGGACACTGAAGCTTTCTTT. Its protein is CASRPSAGVREDTEAFF.

The table lists this clonotype with many counts. The chain uses TRBV3-1 and TRBJ1-1; 10 nucleotides agree with TRBD1. Trimming cost V 4 bases and J 2 bases; bases outside gene matches: 4. The CDR3 loop spans 15 amino acids. Germline V gene data show CDR1 as LGHDT and CDR2 as YNNKEL (reference sequence). CDR3 sequence (DNA): TGTGCCAGCAGCCCCCGGGACAGGGGAAACACTGAAGCTTTCTTT. Translating it yields CASSPRDRGNTEAFF. The variable domain in full, completed from reference TRBV3-1 and TRBJ1-1, reads DTAVSQTPKYLVTQMGNDKSIKCEQNLGHDTMYWYKQDSKKFLKIMFSYNNKELIINETVPNRFSPKSPDKAHLNLHINSLELGDSAVYFCASSPRDRGNTEAFFGQGTRLTVV.